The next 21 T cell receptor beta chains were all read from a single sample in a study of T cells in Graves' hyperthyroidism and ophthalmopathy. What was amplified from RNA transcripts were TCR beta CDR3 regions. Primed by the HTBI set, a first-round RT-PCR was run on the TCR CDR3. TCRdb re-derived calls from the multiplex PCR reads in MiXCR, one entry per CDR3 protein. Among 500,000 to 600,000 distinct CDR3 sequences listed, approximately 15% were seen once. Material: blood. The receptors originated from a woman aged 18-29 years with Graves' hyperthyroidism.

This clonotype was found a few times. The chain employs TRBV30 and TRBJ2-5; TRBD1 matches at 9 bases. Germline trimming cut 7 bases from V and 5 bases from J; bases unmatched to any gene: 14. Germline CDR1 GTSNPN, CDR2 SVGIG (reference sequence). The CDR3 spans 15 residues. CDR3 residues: CALGRTGASGETQYF. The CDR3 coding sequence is TGTGCCTTGGGGAGGACAGGGGCCTCGGGGGAGACCCAGTACTTC. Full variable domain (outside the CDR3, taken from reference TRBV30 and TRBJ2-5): SQTIHQWPATLVQPVGSPLSLECTVEGTSNPNLYWYRQAAGRGLQLLFYSVGIGQISSEVPQNLSASRPQDRQFILSSKKLLLSDSGFYLCALGRTGASGETQYFGPGTRLLVL.

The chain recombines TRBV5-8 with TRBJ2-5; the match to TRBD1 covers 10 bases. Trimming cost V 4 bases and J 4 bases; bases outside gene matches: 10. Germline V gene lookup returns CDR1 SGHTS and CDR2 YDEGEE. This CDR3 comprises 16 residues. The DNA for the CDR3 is TGTGCCAGCAGCCTCCCTGGACAGGGGGAGGGAGAGACCCAGTACTTC. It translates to CASSLPGQGEGETQYF.

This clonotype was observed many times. DNA of the CDR3: TGTGCCAGCAGCTTAGATAGTGGACTTCTCTACGAGCAGTACTTC. It specifies CASSLDSGLLYEQYF. The chain links TRBV11-3 to TRBJ2-7; D perhaps matches TRBD2 (5 bases). The CDR3 length is 15 residues. V lost 0 bases and J lost 3, with 12 bases in between. Per germline, CDR1 SGHNT and CDR2 YENEEA.

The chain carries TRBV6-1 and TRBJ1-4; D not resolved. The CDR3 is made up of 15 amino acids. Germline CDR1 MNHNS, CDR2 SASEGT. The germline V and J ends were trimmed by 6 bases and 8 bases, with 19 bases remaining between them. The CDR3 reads CASSEPGFRKEKLFF. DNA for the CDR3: TGTGCCAGCAGCGAACCGGGATTCAGGAAAGAAAAACTGTTTTTT.

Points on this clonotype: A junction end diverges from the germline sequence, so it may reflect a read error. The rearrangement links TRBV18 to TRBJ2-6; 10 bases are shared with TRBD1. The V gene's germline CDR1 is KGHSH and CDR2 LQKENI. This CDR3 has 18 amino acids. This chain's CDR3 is CASSPTGGSYSGANALTF. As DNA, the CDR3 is TGTGCCAGCTCACCGACAGGGGGCTCCTACTCTGGGGCCAACGCCCTGACTTTC.

The CDR3 nucleotides read TGTGCCACCAGGGGGGCCGGGAACTATGGCTACACCTTC. It encodes CATRGAGNYGYTF. The J gene is TRBJ1-2, the V gene TRBV24-1, with D possibly being TRBD1 (6 bases). CDR1 and CDR2 (germline): KGHDR, SFDVKD. Deletions cut 7 bases from V and 2 bases from J, with 10 bases between. The length of the CDR3 is 13 residues.

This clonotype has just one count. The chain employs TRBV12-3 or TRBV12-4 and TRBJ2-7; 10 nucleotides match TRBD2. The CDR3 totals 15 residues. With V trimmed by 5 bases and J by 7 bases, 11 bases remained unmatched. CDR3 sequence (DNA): TGTGCCAGCAGTGAAGCGGGAGGGCCTCGGGCGGAGCAGTACTTC. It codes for CASSEAGGPRAEQYF.

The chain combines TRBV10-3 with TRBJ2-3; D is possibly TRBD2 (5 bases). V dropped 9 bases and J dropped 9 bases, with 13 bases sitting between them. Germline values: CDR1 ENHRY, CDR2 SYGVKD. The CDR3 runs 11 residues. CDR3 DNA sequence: TGTGCCATGAGCGAGGGAGAGACGCAGTATTTT. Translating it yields CAMSEGETQYF.

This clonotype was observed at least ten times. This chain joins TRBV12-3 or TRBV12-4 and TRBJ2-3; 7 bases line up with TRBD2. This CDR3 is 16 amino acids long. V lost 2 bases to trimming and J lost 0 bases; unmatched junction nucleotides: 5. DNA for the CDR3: TGTGCCAGCAGTTTACGGCTAGCGGAAAGCACAGATACGCAGTATTTT. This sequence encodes CASSLRLAESTDTQYF.

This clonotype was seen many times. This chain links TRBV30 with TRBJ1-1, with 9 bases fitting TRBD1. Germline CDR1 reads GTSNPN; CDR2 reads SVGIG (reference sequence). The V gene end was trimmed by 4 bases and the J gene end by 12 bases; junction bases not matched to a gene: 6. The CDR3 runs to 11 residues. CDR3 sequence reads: CAWTGTGTPFF. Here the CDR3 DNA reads TGTGCCTGGACGGGGACAGGGACTCCTTTCTTT.

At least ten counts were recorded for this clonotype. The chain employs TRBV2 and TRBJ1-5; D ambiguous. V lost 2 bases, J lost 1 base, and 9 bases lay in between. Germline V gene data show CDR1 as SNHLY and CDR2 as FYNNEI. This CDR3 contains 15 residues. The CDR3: CASSEFPGSNQPQHF. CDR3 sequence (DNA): TGTGCCAGCAGTGAATTTCCAGGAAGCAATCAGCCCCAGCATTTT.

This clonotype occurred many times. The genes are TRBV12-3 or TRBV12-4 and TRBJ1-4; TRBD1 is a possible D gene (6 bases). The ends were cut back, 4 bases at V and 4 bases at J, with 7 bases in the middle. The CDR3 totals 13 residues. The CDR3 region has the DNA TGTGCCAGCAGTTCCAGGGGTAATGAAAAACTGTTTTTT. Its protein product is CASSSRGNEKLFF.

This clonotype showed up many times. The CDR3 loop is CSARSGVAGGRVDEQFF. The CDR3, as DNA: TGCAGTGCTAGATCAGGAGTAGCGGGAGGCCGGGTCGATGAGCAGTTCTTC. J is TRBJ2-1 and V is TRBV20-1, with 10 positions matching TRBD2. V shed 2 bases, J shed 8 bases, and the junction held 15 bases outside the gene matches. The CDR3 extends over 17 amino acids. Germline CDR1 reads DFQATT; CDR2 reads SNEGSKA (reference sequence).

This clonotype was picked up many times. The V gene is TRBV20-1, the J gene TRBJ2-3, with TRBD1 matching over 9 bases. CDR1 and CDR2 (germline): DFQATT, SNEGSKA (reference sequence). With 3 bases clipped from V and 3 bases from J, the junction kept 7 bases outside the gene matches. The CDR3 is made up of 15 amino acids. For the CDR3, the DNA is TGCAGTGCTAGCTTGGGACAGGGCGGGACAGATACGCAGTATTTT. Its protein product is CSASLGQGGTDTQYF.

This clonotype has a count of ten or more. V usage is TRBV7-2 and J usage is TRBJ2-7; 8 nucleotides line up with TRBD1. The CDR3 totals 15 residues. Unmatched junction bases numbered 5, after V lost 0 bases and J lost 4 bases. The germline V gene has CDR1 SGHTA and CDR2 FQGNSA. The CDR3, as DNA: TGTGCCAGCAGCTTAGCGTGGACAGGGCATTACGAGCAGTACTTC. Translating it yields CASSLAWTGHYEQYF.

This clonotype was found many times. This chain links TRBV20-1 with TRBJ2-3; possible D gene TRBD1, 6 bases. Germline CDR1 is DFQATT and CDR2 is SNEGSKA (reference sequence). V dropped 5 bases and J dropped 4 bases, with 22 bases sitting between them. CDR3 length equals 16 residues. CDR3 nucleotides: TGCAGTGCTGTTACCCCTGACAGGTGGGCTGCAGATACGCAGTATTTT. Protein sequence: CSAVTPDRWAADTQYF.

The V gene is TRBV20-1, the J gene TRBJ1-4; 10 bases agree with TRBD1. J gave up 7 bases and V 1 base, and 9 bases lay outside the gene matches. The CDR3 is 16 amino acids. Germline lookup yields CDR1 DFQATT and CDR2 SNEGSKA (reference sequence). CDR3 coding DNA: TGCAGTGCTAGAGTTCTAAGGGGACAGGGGAGTGAAAAACTGTTTTTT. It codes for CSARVLRGQGSEKLFF.

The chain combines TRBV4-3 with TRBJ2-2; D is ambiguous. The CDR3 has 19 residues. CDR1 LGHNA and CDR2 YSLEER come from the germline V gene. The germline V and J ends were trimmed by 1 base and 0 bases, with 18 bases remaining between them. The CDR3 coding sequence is TGCGCCAGCAGCCAAGGCATCACCCTGGAAATCCCGAACACCGGGGAGCTGTTTTTT. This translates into CASSQGITLEIPNTGELFF.

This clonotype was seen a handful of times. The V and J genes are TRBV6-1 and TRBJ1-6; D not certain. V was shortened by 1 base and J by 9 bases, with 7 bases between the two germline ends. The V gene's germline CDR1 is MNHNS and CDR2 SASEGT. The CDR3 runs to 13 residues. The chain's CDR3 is CASSEDPGSPLHF. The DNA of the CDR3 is TGTGCCAGCAGTGAAGATCCAGGTTCACCCCTCCACTTT.

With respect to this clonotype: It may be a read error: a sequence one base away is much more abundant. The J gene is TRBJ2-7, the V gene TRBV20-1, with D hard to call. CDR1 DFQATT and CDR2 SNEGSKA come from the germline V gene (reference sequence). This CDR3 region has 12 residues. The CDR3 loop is CSARDTHPERYF. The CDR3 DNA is TGCAGTGCTAGAGATACTCATCCGGAGCGGTACTTC.

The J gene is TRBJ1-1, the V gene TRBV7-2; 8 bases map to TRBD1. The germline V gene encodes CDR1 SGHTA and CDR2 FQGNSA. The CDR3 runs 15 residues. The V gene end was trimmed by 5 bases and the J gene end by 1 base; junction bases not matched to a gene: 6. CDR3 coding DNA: TGTGCCAGCAGCCCGGGACAGGCTACGAACACTGAAGCTTTCTTT. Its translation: CASSPGQATNTEAFF.